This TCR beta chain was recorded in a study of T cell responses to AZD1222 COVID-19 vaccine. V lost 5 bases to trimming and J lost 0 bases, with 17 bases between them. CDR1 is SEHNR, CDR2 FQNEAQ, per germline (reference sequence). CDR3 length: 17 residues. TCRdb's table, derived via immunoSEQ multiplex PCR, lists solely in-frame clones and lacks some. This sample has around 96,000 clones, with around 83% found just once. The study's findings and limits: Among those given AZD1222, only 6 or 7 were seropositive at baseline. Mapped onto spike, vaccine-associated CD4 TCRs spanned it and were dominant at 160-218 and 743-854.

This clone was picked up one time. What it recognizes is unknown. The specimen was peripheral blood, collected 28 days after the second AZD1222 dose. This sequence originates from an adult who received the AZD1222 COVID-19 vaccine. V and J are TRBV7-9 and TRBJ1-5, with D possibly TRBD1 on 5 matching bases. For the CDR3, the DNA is TGTGCCAGCAGCCCAGACGTAGGGGCCTATAGCAATCAGCCCCAGCATTTT. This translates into CASSPDVGAYSNQPQHF.